This T cell receptor beta chain was observed in a study of shared clonotypes between healthy human individuals. Study-level points and caveats: In contrast to clonotypes shared by all four donors, non-shared clonotypes had lower generation probabilities.

A deep-level run was used for the assay. The data were produced by immunoSEQ multiplex PCR, yet TCRdb's version contains in-frame clones alone and is incomplete. The sample shows 1 million to 1.3 million clones, about 84% of them seen only once. About this clone itself: Its antigen is not known.

CDR3 length: 16 residues. V shed 7 bases, J shed 4 bases, and the junction held 12 bases outside the gene matches. Per germline, CDR1 MDHEN and CDR2 SYDVKM. Sequencing was carried out using memory CD4+ T cells from PBMCs. Subset of the sample: CD45RA-negative fraction. This clonotype originated in a man between 18 and 35 years old in good health. Some clones in this sample may be carry-over from other donors' samples. This chain links TRBV28 with TRBJ2-2; 7 bases map to TRBD2. The CDR3 DNA is TGTGCCAGCAACGATCCAGGGCGGGGGAGCACCGGGGAGCTGTTTTTT. Translation: CASNDPGRGSTGELFF.